The 20 T cell receptor beta chains below were found in one sample sequenced in a study of T-cell reconstitution after alpha-beta-depleted transplantation in children. Researchers prepared the TCRbeta library using unique molecular identifiers, the study reports. TCRdb used MiXCR to reprocess the PCR reads, holding one entry per CDR3 protein. The sample shows about half a million distinct CDR3 sequences, roughly an eighth of them seen only once. This specimen was PBMCs from the stem cell graft donor, taken from the stem cell graft. The receptors were sampled from a human donor who donated a stem cell graft to a child with combined immunodeficiency.

This clonotype was counted only a few times. The chain recombines TRBV12-3 or TRBV12-4 with TRBJ2-1; no definite D call. The V and J ends lost 7 bases and 6 bases respectively, with 16 bases between them. This CDR3 spans 14 amino acids. CDR3 sequence reads: CASTGPGLRNEQFF. The CDR3 DNA reads as TGTGCCAGCACCGGCCCGGGCCTACGCAATGAGCAGTTCTTC.

There are a few counts of this clonotype. This rearrangement joins TRBV10-3 to TRBJ2-5, with 10 bases identical to TRBD1. The CDR3 contains 14 residues. Unmatched junction bases numbered 3, after V lost 6 bases and J lost 2 bases. Germline V gene data show CDR1 as ENHRY and CDR2 as SYGVKD. CDR3 protein: CAISRDRGQETQYF. The DNA for the CDR3 is TGTGCCATCAGCCGGGACAGGGGACAAGAGACCCAGTACTTC.

This chain joins TRBV29-1 and TRBJ2-7; D is unresolved. V was pared by 5 bases and J by 0 bases, with 11 bases between. Germline V CDR1 and CDR2: SQVTM, ANQGSEA. The CDR3 contains 13 residues. The CDR3 DNA follows: TGCAGCGTTAATGAAGGGTTCTCCTACGAGCAGTACTTC. Protein sequence: CSVNEGFSYEQYF.

The J gene is TRBJ2-1, the V gene TRBV11-3; 14 positions agree with TRBD2. CDR3 length: 16 residues. J gave up 8 bases and V 5 bases, and 8 bases lay outside the gene matches. Germline V gene lookup returns CDR1 SGHNT and CDR2 YENEEA. CDR3 nucleotides: TGTGCCAGCAGCCCGGGGACTAGCGGGAGATTGGATGAGCAGTTCTTC. Translation gives CASSPGTSGRLDEQFF.

Only a few counts were recorded for this clonotype. This chain uses TRBV20-1 with TRBJ1-6; D is uncertain. V lost 3 bases and J 10 bases, leaving 16 bases between the germline ends. The CDR3 is 14 residues long. Germline V CDR1 and CDR2: DFQATT, SNEGSKA (reference sequence). The CDR3 DNA follows: TGCAGTGCTAGGGAGGCCCTTCAGGTATCACCCCTCCACTTT. Encoded protein: CSAREALQVSPLHF.

The chain joins TRBV6-5 to TRBJ2-7; D is ambiguous. The CDR3 is 18 residues long. From germline, CDR1 is MNHEY and CDR2 SVGAGI. V was shortened by 4 bases and J by 0 bases, with 22 bases between the two germline ends. The CDR3 DNA sequence: TGTGCCAGCAGTTCACCCCCCTCCAGGAGCACTCACTCCTACGAGCAGTACTTC. This sequence encodes CASSSPPSRSTHSYEQYF.

This clonotype was counted many times. This chain uses TRBV4-3 with TRBJ2-3; no firm D call. The CDR3 length is 16 residues. The germline gives CDR1 LGHNA, CDR2 YSLEER. Trimming took 0 bases from V and 0 from J, leaving 10 bases between them. For the CDR3, the DNA is TGCGCCAGCAGCCAAGATCTAAGCCCTAGCACAGATACGCAGTATTTT. It codes for CASSQDLSPSTDTQYF.

This clonotype was seen only a few times. V gene TRBV28 combines with J gene TRBJ2-6, with D maybe TRBD1 (6 bases). From germline, CDR1 is MDHEN and CDR2 SYDVKM. Trimming pared 7 bases from V and 0 bases from J, leaving 16 bases between. The CDR3 runs 17 residues. CDR3 sequence reads: CASKPGQLTSGANVLTF. For the CDR3, the DNA is TGTGCCAGCAAGCCGGGACAACTAACCTCTGGGGCCAACGTCCTGACTTTC.

This clonotype was recorded a few times. J is TRBJ2-7 and V is TRBV6-5, with TRBD1 matching 10 bases. The J segment lost 4 bases and the V segment lost 2 bases, leaving 5 bases of the junction unmatched. Per germline, CDR1 MNHEY and CDR2 SVGAGI. CDR3 length: 15 residues. The CDR3 spells CASSYGGQGFYEQYF. Here the CDR3 DNA reads TGTGCCAGCAGTTACGGGGGACAGGGGTTTTACGAGCAGTACTTC.

This clonotype was seen ten or more times. The chain is built from TRBV9 and TRBJ2-3, with D uncertain. Trimming left V 0 bases short and J 0 bases short, with 8 bases between. Germline CDR1 and CDR2: SGDLS and YYNGEE. The CDR3 runs 15 residues. The CDR3 protein is CASSVGGFSTDTQYF. CDR3 in DNA: TGTGCCAGCAGCGTAGGGGGATTTAGCACAGATACGCAGTATTTT.

The chain has TRBV12-3 or TRBV12-4 and TRBJ2-7; TRBD1 or TRBD2 may be the D gene (5 bases each). The ends were cut back, 3 bases at V and 7 bases at J, with 13 bases in the middle. The CDR3 consists of 13 residues. CDR3 in amino acids: CASSFLGAGEQYF. The CDR3 bases are TGTGCCAGCAGTTTCCTCGGGGCAGGAGAGCAGTACTTC.

This clonotype has just a few counts. This rearrangement joins TRBV4-2 to TRBJ2-5; 7 bases line up with TRBD2. The CDR3 consists of 17 residues. Germline loops: CDR1 LGHNA, CDR2 YNFKEQ. Trimming at V came to 4 bases and at J to 2 bases, leaving 13 bases not matched to a gene. DNA of the CDR3: TGTGCCAGCAGCCTTGGGGGGGAAGCAGGCCTTCAAGAGACCCAGTACTTC. This codes for CASSLGGEAGLQETQYF.

This clonotype was picked up one time. This sequence joins TRBV7-2 and TRBJ2-5; 8 positions agree with TRBD2. Looked up from germline, CDR1 is SGHTA and CDR2 is FQGNSA. The CDR3 contains 17 residues. Trimming removed 5 bases from V and 4 bases from J; junction bases left unmatched: 15. The CDR3 region is CASSPRLAWGARETQYF. The CDR3 nucleotides read TGTGCCAGCAGCCCTAGACTAGCGTGGGGGGCGAGAGAGACCCAGTACTTC.

There are many counts of this clonotype. This chain links TRBV6-4 with TRBJ2-3; TRBD2 aligns across 10 bases. There are 16 residues in the CDR3. Unmatched junction bases numbered 0, after V lost 0 bases and J lost 0 bases. Looked up from germline, CDR1 is MRHNA and CDR2 is SNTAGT. Here the CDR3 DNA reads TGTGCCAGCAGTGACTCGACTAGCGGGAGCACAGATACGCAGTATTTT. This gives the protein CASSDSTSGSTDTQYF.

V is TRBV7-2 and J is TRBJ2-5; unclear D gene. The CDR3 is 16 amino acids. Germline CDR1 reads SGHTA; CDR2 reads FQGNSA. Trimming cost V 2 bases and J 0 bases, with 13 bases left between them. The CDR3: CASSLSAFRYQETQYF. The DNA of the CDR3 is TGTGCCAGCAGCTTATCGGCCTTCAGGTACCAAGAGACCCAGTACTTC.

The V call is TRBV3-1, the J call TRBJ2-7, with TRBD1 matching over 9 bases. The trim removed 1 base at V and 2 bases at J, leaving 9 bases unmatched. Germline CDR1 LGHDT, CDR2 YNNKEL (reference sequence). The CDR3 sequence is 17 residues long. The CDR3: CASSQGLPGQGPYEQYF. CDR3 nucleotide sequence: TGTGCCAGCAGCCAAGGTTTACCGGGACAGGGACCCTACGAGCAGTACTTC.

A few counts support this clonotype. V usage is TRBV10-3 and J usage is TRBJ2-7; TRBD2 is a possible D gene (7 bases). The germline V and J ends were trimmed by 2 bases and 3 bases, with 17 bases remaining between them. The germline gives CDR1 ENHRY, CDR2 SYGVKD. There are 16 residues in the CDR3. CDR3 coding DNA: TGTGCCATCAGTGAGCCCGGGGCGGGGGCCGGCTACGAGCAGTACTTC. This gives the protein CAISEPGAGAGYEQYF.

The V and J genes are TRBV6-5 and TRBJ1-3, with D possibly TRBD1 on 5 matching bases. The V and J ends lost 0 bases and 4 bases respectively, with 13 bases between them. The CDR3 spans 16 residues. Germline assignment: CDR1 MNHEY and CDR2 SVGAGI. CDR3 in amino acids: CASSYSRQGAGNTIYF. DNA for the CDR3: TGTGCCAGCAGTTACTCGAGGCAGGGAGCCGGAAACACCATATATTTT.

This clonotype was found many times. The chain recombines TRBV6-2 or TRBV6-3 with TRBJ2-1; 7 nucleotides match TRBD2. CDR3 size: 13 residues. The germline V gene encodes CDR1 MNHEY and CDR2 SVGEGT. Trimming cost V 5 bases and J 8 bases; bases outside gene matches: 6. Here the CDR3 DNA reads TGTGCCAGCAGTACAAGCGGGGTCTATGAGCAGTTCTTC. Translated, it gives CASSTSGVYEQFF.

This clonotype has only a few counts. Here the CDR3 reads CASSLGYRGYGYTF. As DNA, the CDR3 is TGTGCCAGCAGCTTAGGCTACAGGGGTTATGGCTACACCTTC. The chain carries TRBV13 and TRBJ1-2; TRBD1 matches at 7 bases. Per the germline V gene, CDR1 is PRHDT and CDR2 is FYEKMQ (reference sequence). J gave up 5 bases and V 0 bases, and 3 bases lay outside the gene matches. The CDR3 consists of 14 residues.